The sample holds a few counts of the clone carrying this TCR beta chain. Its antigen is still unknown. Germline loops: CDR1 MNHEY, CDR2 SVGAGI. Trimming cost V 6 bases and J 3 bases, with 14 bases left between them. The CDR3 totals 14 residues. The sample comes from a study of T cell repertoires in cytomegalovirus infection. TCRdb re-derived calls from the reads in MiXCR, one entry per CDR3 protein. The sample has 150,000 to 200,000 distinct CDR3 sequences; around 14% are singletons. Study findings and constraints: Pooled public TCR beta family frequency picked out CMV carriers with the relevant HLA.

The rearrangement links TRBV6-5 to TRBJ2-5, with a weak D call TRBD1 (6 bases). The TCR originated in a human donor in good health (CMV status not recorded). Some clones in this sample may be carry-over from other donors' samples. Sequenced input: PBMCs. Here the CDR3 DNA reads TGTGCCAGCAGCCCCCACAGGGCCGAAGAGACCCAGTACTTC. Translated, it gives CASSPHRAEETQYF.